These 26 T cell receptor beta chains came from one sample sequenced in a study of control samples from healthy donors and cancer patients. Profiling relied on immunoSEQ multiplex PCR, and the TCRdb table lists in-frame clones only, not all of them. The repertoire holds around 100,000 clones, with roughly nine tenths as singletons. Sequencing was done on a sample of blood. These receptors were collected from a young woman in good health.

V usage is TRBV5-6 and J usage is TRBJ1-5; D remains unclear. The germline V gene encodes CDR1 SGHDT and CDR2 YYEEEE. V was pared by 3 bases and J by 6 bases, with 22 bases between. This CDR3 is 17 amino acids long. CDR3 sequence (DNA): TGTGCCAGCAGCTCCGGACCACCCGGCGCCCAACGTCAGCCCCAGCATTTT. Translating it yields CASSSGPPGAQRQPQHF.

The chain uses TRBV11-2 and TRBJ1-4; unclear D gene. Trimming stripped 8 bases from V and 4 bases from J, with 8 bases between. CDR1 and CDR2 from the germline V gene are SGHAT and FQNNGV. The CDR3 totals 12 residues. The CDR3 here is CASQRYNEKLFF. CDR3 DNA: TGTGCCAGCCAGAGATATAATGAAAAACTGTTTTTT.

The J gene is TRBJ1-2, the V gene TRBV5-6, with 7 bases fitting TRBD1. V was pared by 4 bases and J by 5 bases, with 5 bases of the junction left unmatched. Germline assignment: CDR1 SGHDT and CDR2 YYEEEE. This CDR3 has 13 residues. The CDR3 here is CASSPGQEYGYTF. CDR3 bases: TGTGCCAGCAGCCCCGGACAGGAGTATGGCTACACCTTC. The whole variable domain, remainder taken from reference TRBV5-6 and TRBJ1-2, is DAGVTQSPTHLIKTRGQQVTLRCSPKSGHDTVSWYQQALGQGPQFIFQYYEEEERQRGNFPDRFSGHQFPNYSSELNVNALLLGDSALYLCASSPGQEYGYTFGSGTRLTVV.

This chain connects TRBV10-3 to TRBJ1-4; weak D call: TRBD1 (5 bases). The CDR3 is 16 residues long. Germline values: CDR1 ENHRY, CDR2 SYGVKD. Trimming cost V 8 bases and J 3 bases, with 19 bases left between them. Here the CDR3 reads CAIGAESGRANEKLFF. The CDR3 coding sequence is TGTGCCATCGGGGCGGAATCGGGACGGGCTAATGAAAAACTGTTTTTT.

This chain joins TRBV27 and TRBJ2-1; 9 nucleotides line up with TRBD2. The CDR3 is made up of 16 amino acids. V lost 5 bases to trimming and J lost 2 bases; unmatched junction nucleotides: 7. Germline CDR1 MNHEY, CDR2 SMNVEV (reference sequence). The CDR3 loop reads CASSQTLAGTYNEQFF. The CDR3 DNA sequence: TGTGCCAGCAGTCAGACCCTAGCGGGGACCTACAATGAGCAGTTCTTC.

This sequence joins TRBV9 and TRBJ2-1; weak D call: TRBD1 (6 bases). Trimming cost V 0 bases and J 0 bases, with 28 bases left between them. The CDR3 loop spans 22 amino acids. In germline, CDR1 is SGDLS, CDR2 YYNGEE. The DNA for the CDR3 is TGTGCCAGCAGCGTAGCGTATGGGGTCCGATTGCCCCGGGACAACTCCTACAATGAGCAGTTCTTC. The encoded protein is CASSVAYGVRLPRDNSYNEQFF. The full variable domain, in which reference TRBV9 and TRBJ2-1 provide the parts outside the CDR3, is DSGVTQTPKHLITATGQRVTLRCSPRSGDLSVYWYQQSLDQGLQFLIQYYNGEERAKGNILERFSAQQFPDLHSELNLSSLELGDSALYFCASSVAYGVRLPRDNSYNEQFFGPGTRLTVL.

The chain employs TRBV7-2 and TRBJ1-1; D perhaps matches TRBD1 (6 bases). With 5 bases removed from V and 5 bases from J, the gap between germline ends came to 18 bases. The CDR3 runs 15 residues. CDR1 and CDR2 (germline): SGHTA, FQGNSA. CDR3 loop: CASSPQGGGGTEAFF. CDR3 DNA sequence: TGTGCCAGCAGCCCCCAGGGAGGGGGAGGGACTGAAGCTTTCTTT.

V is TRBV6-5 and J is TRBJ1-2; D is unclear. This CDR3 spans 13 amino acids. Germline CDR1 and CDR2: MNHEY and SVGAGI. V lost 8 bases and J lost 8, with 18 bases in between. The CDR3 bases are TGTGCCAGCGGAGAGCAGGACGGGAGCGGCTACACCTTC. Amino acids: CASGEQDGSGYTF.

The chain recombines TRBV6-5 with TRBJ2-3; D ambiguous. Germline loops: CDR1 MNHEY, CDR2 SVGAGI. Trimming left V 7 bases short and J 2 bases short, with 7 bases between. The CDR3 totals 12 residues. The CDR3 sequence: CASKSATDTQYF. CDR3 nucleotide sequence: TGTGCCAGCAAATCAGCCACAGATACGCAGTATTTT.

The chain employs TRBV2 and TRBJ2-3; D may be TRBD1 or TRBD2 (5 bases each). Looked up from germline, CDR1 is SNHLY and CDR2 is FYNNEI. This CDR3 spans 13 amino acids. Between the trimmed V and J ends, which lost 6 bases and 0 bases, there was a span of 7 bases. For the CDR3, the DNA is TGTGCCAGCAGGGGGGAAAGCACAGATACGCAGTATTTT. Translating gives CASRGESTDTQYF.

The chain joins TRBV23-1 to TRBJ2-7; D may be TRBD1 (5 bases). TRBV23-1 is classed as an ORF, of uncertain function. The CDR3 contains 13 residues. V was cut by 11 bases and J by 3 bases, with 17 bases left in between. The CDR3 nucleotides read TGCGCCCGAAACAGGCAGCGAGTCTACGAGCAGTACTTC. As protein: CARNRQRVYEQYF.

The rearrangement uses TRBV6-2 or TRBV6-3 and TRBJ1-2, with no clear D. Between the trimmed V and J ends, which lost 0 bases and 4 bases, there was a span of 15 bases. Germline CDR1 and CDR2: MNHEY and SVGEGT. The CDR3 runs to 16 residues. CDR3 DNA sequence: TGTGCCAGCAGTTACTCGCGTTCTGGGAAGAGCTATGGCTACACCTTC. It encodes CASSYSRSGKSYGYTF.

The J gene is TRBJ1-1, the V gene TRBV14; the D gene is possibly TRBD1 (5 bases). The CDR3 has 13 residues. Trimming left V 2 bases short and J 5 bases short, with 9 bases between. Germline V lookup: CDR1 SGHDN, CDR2 FVKESK. The DNA of the CDR3 is TGTGCCAGCAGCCAAATTGGGGGGACTGAAGCTTTCTTT. Its translation is CASSQIGGTEAFF. The full variable domain, in which reference TRBV14 and TRBJ1-1 provide the parts outside the CDR3, is EAGVTQFPSHSVIEKGQTVTLRCDPISGHDNLYWYRRVMGKEIKFLLHFVKESKQDESGMPNNRFLAERTGGTYSTLKVQPAELEDSGVYFCASSQIGGTEAFFGQGTRLTVV.

V usage is TRBV19 and J usage is TRBJ1-6; 7 bases match TRBD1. V shed 3 bases and J 1 base; nucleotides not matched to a gene: 0. The CDR3 runs to 15 residues. CDR1 and CDR2 (germline): LNHDA, SQIVND (reference sequence). CDR3 DNA sequence: TGTGCCAGTAGTATGGACAGGTCCTATAATTCACCCCTCCACTTT. It encodes CASSMDRSYNSPLHF.

The chain recombines TRBV18 with TRBJ1-1; the D gene is possibly TRBD1 (6 bases). Germline V gives CDR1 KGHSH, CDR2 LQKENI. The CDR3 totals 16 residues. V was shortened by 3 bases and J by 1 base, with 15 bases between the two germline ends. Written as DNA, the CDR3 is TGTGCCAGCTCACCCCCATCAGGGGCGGGGAACACTGAAGCTTTCTTT. It encodes CASSPPSGAGNTEAFF.

This rearrangement joins TRBV6-1 to TRBJ2-7; weak D call: TRBD2 (6 bases). Trimming shortened V by 2 bases and J by 2 bases, and 13 bases separated the two germline ends. CDR3 length equals 15 residues. Germline V CDR1 and CDR2: MNHNS, SASEGT. CDR3 residues: CASSESGGATYEQYF. In DNA form, the CDR3 reads TGTGCCAGCAGTGAATCCGGAGGGGCAACCTACGAGCAGTACTTC.

The gene calls are TRBV11-2 and TRBJ1-6, with D perhaps TRBD1 (5 bases). The germline CDR1 and CDR2 sequences are SGHAT and FQNNGV. The V end lost 5 bases, the J end lost 7 bases, and 18 bases lay between the germline ends. This CDR3 spans 16 amino acids. The CDR3 is CASSQRDGGRNSPLHF. Written as DNA, the CDR3 is TGTGCCAGCAGCCAGCGGGACGGAGGACGGAATTCACCCCTCCACTTT. The full variable domain, in which reference TRBV11-2 and TRBJ1-6 provide the parts outside the CDR3, is EAGVAQSPRYKIIEKRQSVAFWCNPISGHATLYWYQQILGQGPKLLIQFQNNGVVDDSQLPKDRFSAERLKGVDSTLKIQPAKLEDSAVYLCASSQRDGGRNSPLHFGNGTRLTVT.

V gene TRBV13 combines with J gene TRBJ1-4, with 7 bases lining up with TRBD1. Germline lookup yields CDR1 PRHDT and CDR2 FYEKMQ (reference sequence). This CDR3 is 14 amino acids long. Trimming removed 3 bases from V and 12 bases from J; junction bases left unmatched: 10. CDR3 DNA sequence: TGTGCCAGCAGCTTCCGGACAGGTCCAGGGGAACTGTTTTTT. It codes for CASSFRTGPGELFF.

V usage is TRBV13 and J usage is TRBJ1-1; the match to TRBD1 covers 12 bases. Germline loops: CDR1 PRHDT, CDR2 FYEKMQ (reference sequence). This CDR3 is built from 17 residues. Trimming took 0 bases from V and 0 from J; bases not matched to a gene: 2. CDR3 coding DNA: TGTGCCAGCAGCTTAGGGGGACAGGGGGCGTTGAACACTGAAGCTTTCTTT. As protein: CASSLGGQGALNTEAFF. Looking up the rest from reference TRBV13 and TRBJ1-1 gives the full variable domain: AAGVIQSPRHLIKEKRETATLKCYPIPRHDTVYWYQQGPGQDPQFLISFYEKMQSDKGSIPDRFSAQQFSDYHSELNMSSLELGDSALYFCASSLGGQGALNTEAFFGQGTRLTVV.

This chain links TRBV6-5 with TRBJ2-5; a possible D gene is TRBD1 (5 bases). Between the trimmed V and J ends, which lost 4 bases and 5 bases, there was a span of 17 bases. Per the germline V gene, CDR1 is MNHEY and CDR2 is SVGAGI. The length of the CDR3 is 15 residues. The CDR3, as DNA: TGTGCCAGCAGTTTACTGGCCGGTGGGGCTGAGACCCAGTACTTC. Its translation: CASSLLAGGAETQYF.

CDR3 in DNA: TGTGCCAGCAGTTACTCGGTAGCGGGGGGGCATGAGCAGTTCTTC. The encoded protein is CASSYSVAGGHEQFF. The gene calls are TRBV6-6 and TRBJ2-1; 11 nucleotides line up with TRBD2. This CDR3 is 15 amino acids long. The germline CDR1 and CDR2 sequences are MNHNY and SVGAGI (reference sequence). J was trimmed by 8 bases and V by 0 bases; bases with no gene match: 3.

The chain joins TRBV5-1 to TRBJ2-7, with D possibly TRBD2 on 5 matching bases. The CDR3 extends over 12 amino acids. Looked up from germline, CDR1 is SGHRS and CDR2 is YFSETQ. The ends were cut back, 7 bases at V and 0 bases at J, with 8 bases in the middle. CDR3 in DNA: TGCGCCAGCTCGAGGGACTCCTACGAGCAGTACTTC. The encoded protein is CASSRDSYEQYF. Full variable domain (outside the CDR3, taken from reference TRBV5-1 and TRBJ2-7): KAGVTQTPRYLIKTRGQQVTLSCSPISGHRSVSWYQQTPGQGLQFLFEYFSETQRNKGNFPGRFSGRQFSNSRSEMNVSTLELGDSALYLCASSRDSYEQYFGPGTRLTVT.

The V gene is TRBV9, the J gene TRBJ1-1; 8 nucleotides align to TRBD1. The CDR3 has 15 amino acids. Germline V gene lookup returns CDR1 SGDLS and CDR2 YYNGEE. The V and J ends lost 4 bases and 5 bases, in that order; junction bases with no gene match: 10. The CDR3 loop is CASSPRVQGETEAFF. CDR3 sequence (DNA): TGTGCCAGCAGCCCGAGGGTACAGGGGGAAACTGAAGCTTTCTTT.

V and J are TRBV2 and TRBJ2-5; unclear D gene. V was pared by 1 base and J by 4 bases, with 1 base between. Germline V CDR1 and CDR2: SNHLY, FYNNEI. This CDR3 is built from 11 residues. The chain's CDR3 is CASSEGETQYF. Here the CDR3 DNA reads TGTGCCAGCAGTGAAGGAGAGACCCAGTACTTC.

This clone showed up just once. The chain couples TRBV18 to TRBJ1-1; D possibly corresponds to TRBD1 (6 bases). CDR1 and CDR2 from the germline V gene are KGHSH and LQKENI. V was cut by 3 bases and J by 4 bases, with 9 bases left in between. The CDR3 has 13 amino acids. Here the CDR3 reads CASSPLGGTEAFF. Written as DNA, the CDR3 is TGTGCCAGCTCACCTTTAGGGGGCACTGAAGCTTTCTTT.

The chain combines TRBV2 with TRBJ1-6; 8 bases align to TRBD1. The J segment lost 10 bases and the V segment lost 2 bases, leaving 10 bases of the junction unmatched. CDR3 size: 16 residues. The germline V gene has CDR1 SNHLY and CDR2 FYNNEI. The CDR3 nucleotides read TGTGCCAGCAGTGAACTAACAACAGGGGGGAGCTCACCCCTCCACTTT. Translating it yields CASSELTTGGSSPLHF.